What follows are 16 T cell receptor beta chains derived from one specimen sequenced in a study of blood T cell repertoires in COVID-19. Libraries were prepared by immunoSEQ multiplex PCR; TCRdb keeps only in-frame clonotypes and omits some of them. The sample contains roughly 300,000 clones, around 84% of which appear only once. Sequencing was done on a sample of PBMCs or T cells enriched from blood (not recorded which). The receptors come from a woman between 45 and 65 years old who had recovered from COVID-19.

This chain uses TRBV9 with TRBJ2-5, with 7 bases matching TRBD2. The CDR3 length is 16 residues. The germline V gene has CDR1 SGDLS and CDR2 YYNGEE. With 5 bases clipped from V and 7 bases from J, the junction kept 17 bases outside the gene matches. CDR3 in amino acids: CASSPTTSQAVGTQYF. The DNA of the CDR3 is TGTGCCAGCAGTCCTACGACTAGCCAGGCCGTTGGGACCCAGTACTTC.

The CDR3 spells CASSVGPLFTDTQYF. CDR3 coding DNA: TGTGCCAGCAGCGTGGGGCCCTTGTTCACAGATACGCAGTATTTT. V usage is TRBV7-2 and J usage is TRBJ2-3, with D perhaps matching TRBD1 (5 bases). This CDR3 comprises 15 residues. V was cut by 5 bases and J by 2 bases, with 14 bases left in between. The germline gives CDR1 SGHTA, CDR2 FQGNSA.

This chain uses TRBV5-1 with TRBJ1-2; tentatively, D is TRBD1 (5 bases). V lost 0 bases, J lost 4 bases, and 16 bases lay in between. The CDR3 loop spans 16 amino acids. Germline-derived CDR1 and CDR2 are SGHRS and YFSETQ. The CDR3 sequence: CASSLESGTGGYGYTF. The CDR3 DNA sequence: TGCGCCAGCAGCTTGGAGTCAGGCACGGGGGGCTATGGCTACACCTTC.

The V and J genes are TRBV7-2 and TRBJ2-7; D is perhaps TRBD2 (6 bases). This CDR3 is built from 16 residues. The V end lost 1 base, the J end lost 0 bases, and 13 bases lay between the germline ends. Germline V gives CDR1 SGHTA, CDR2 FQGNSA. CDR3 coding DNA: TGTGCCAGCAGCTTAGGTTCTGGGGGGACCTCCTACGAGCAGTACTTC. Its translation is CASSLGSGGTSYEQYF. The whole variable domain, filled in from reference TRBV7-2 and TRBJ2-7, reads GAGVSQSPSNKVTEKGKDVELRCDPISGHTALYWYRQSLGQGLEFLIYFQGNSAPDKSGLPSDRFSAERTGGSVSTLTIQRTQQEDSAVYLCASSLGSGGTSYEQYFGPGTRLTVT.

This sequence joins TRBV15 and TRBJ1-1; 10 bases match TRBD1. Germline CDR1 is LNHNV and CDR2 is YYDKDF (reference sequence). Unmatched junction bases numbered 8, after V lost 6 bases and J lost 7 bases. This CDR3 comprises 14 residues. CDR3 amino acids: CATSPMDRGVEAFF. The CDR3 coding sequence is TGTGCCACCAGTCCTATGGACAGGGGGGTTGAAGCTTTCTTT.

The chain carries TRBV7-9 and TRBJ2-2; D not resolved. The V gene lost 1 base and the J gene lost 2 bases, with 8 bases spanning the gap. CDR1 is SEHNR, CDR2 FQNEAQ, per germline (reference sequence). The CDR3 consists of 15 residues. The CDR3 nucleotides are TGTGCCAGCAGCTTAGGTAGTAGAAACACCGGGGAGCTGTTTTTT. It is translated as CASSLGSRNTGELFF.

The chain links TRBV7-9 to TRBJ2-3, with a tentative D call TRBD1 (5 bases). Germline loops: CDR1 SEHNR, CDR2 FQNEAQ (reference sequence). The CDR3 sequence is 15 residues long. With 2 bases removed from V and 11 bases from J, the gap between germline ends came to 20 bases. CDR3 DNA sequence: TGTGCCAGCAGCTTACAGGGTGGGTTGTTTGATGGGCAGTATTTT. It specifies CASSLQGGLFDGQYF.

This rearrangement joins TRBV28 to TRBJ1-5, with D tentatively TRBD1 (6 bases). This CDR3 comprises 16 residues. The V end lost 1 base, the J end lost 4 bases, and 14 bases lay between the germline ends. Germline loops: CDR1 MDHEN, CDR2 SYDVKM. The CDR3 DNA is TGTGCCAGCAGTTTATCCCCGGGCAGGGGTAATCAGCCCCAGCATTTT. Translated, it gives CASSLSPGRGNQPQHF.

The chain employs TRBV2 and TRBJ2-7; 8 nucleotides line up with TRBD1. CDR3 length: 13 residues. After removal of 4 bases from V and 5 bases from J, the junction contained 4 bases not matched to a gene. Germline lookup yields CDR1 SNHLY and CDR2 FYNNEI. CDR3: CASSVTGVDEQYF. The CDR3 DNA follows: TGTGCCAGCAGTGTGACAGGGGTCGACGAGCAGTACTTC.

This clone was observed a few times. V gene TRBV7-3 combines with J gene TRBJ2-3; a possible D gene is TRBD1 (6 bases). The germline V gene has CDR1 SGHTA and CDR2 FQGTGA. With 4 bases removed from V and 5 bases from J, the gap between germline ends came to 13 bases. The CDR3 sequence is 14 residues long. In DNA form, the CDR3 reads TGTGCCAGCAGCTCGACAGGAAGGGGAGATACGCAGTATTTT. Its protein is CASSSTGRGDTQYF.

The rearrangement joins TRBV5-1 to TRBJ1-4, with D maybe TRBD1 (6 bases). The germline V gene has CDR1 SGHRS and CDR2 YFSETQ. The CDR3 runs 14 residues. Trimming stripped 4 bases from V and 5 bases from J, with 12 bases between. CDR3 bases: TGCGCCAGCAGCCATCGGGACATCAATGAAAAACTGTTTTTT. It encodes CASSHRDINEKLFF.

The rearrangement joins TRBV28 to TRBJ1-2; unclear D gene. Germline CDR1 and CDR2: MDHEN and SYDVKM. The CDR3 loop spans 12 amino acids. The V end lost 3 bases, the J end lost 4 bases, and 6 bases lay between the germline ends. For the CDR3, the DNA is TGTGCCAGCAGTTTGACAATCTATGGCTACACCTTC. Translated: CASSLTIYGYTF.

The table lists this clone with a count of one. V and J are TRBV5-4 and TRBJ1-2; D possibly corresponds to TRBD1 (5 bases). Trimming removed 6 bases from V and 5 bases from J, with 14 bases in between. CDR1 is SGHNT, CDR2 YYREEE, per germline (reference sequence). The CDR3 is 13 amino acids. The DNA for the CDR3 is TGTGCCAGCACCAATGTGGGGGGTTATGGCTACACCTTC. Translated, it gives CASTNVGGYGYTF.

The J gene is TRBJ1-5, the V gene TRBV19; TRBD1 matches at 12 bases. There are 16 residues in the CDR3. The germline CDR1 and CDR2 sequences are LNHDA and SQIVND (reference sequence). V shed 5 bases, J shed 7 bases, and the junction held 9 bases outside the gene matches. CDR3 sequence reads: CASSPKGQGAVQPQHF. The CDR3 DNA is TGTGCCAGTAGTCCAAAGGGACAGGGGGCCGTCCAGCCCCAGCATTTT.

The chain couples TRBV7-9 to TRBJ1-1; 8 nucleotides agree with TRBD1. This CDR3 has 14 residues. The germline V gene encodes CDR1 SEHNR and CDR2 FQNEAQ (reference sequence). V lost 6 bases, J lost 5 bases, and 8 bases stayed unmatched. CDR3 residues: CASRAGTGTTEAFF. The DNA of the CDR3 is TGTGCCAGCAGGGCCGGGACAGGAACGACTGAAGCTTTCTTT.

The genes are TRBV12-3 or TRBV12-4 and TRBJ1-2, with D unclear. V gave up 3 bases and J gave up 5 bases, with 10 bases separating them. The CDR3 loop spans 13 amino acids. CDR3 in amino acids: CASSFGSGYGYTF. The CDR3 nucleotides are TGTGCCAGCAGTTTCGGGAGCGGGTATGGCTACACCTTC.